The T cell receptor (beta chain) described here comes from a study of identical twins. TCRdb called the 5' RACE reads again in MiXCR, with one record for every CDR3 protein. The sample records 600,000 to 800,000 distinct CDR3 sequences, 21% being singletons. Study results and limitations: The study found weaker excess twin sharing in beta out-of-frame sequences. Abundant beta clonotypes from cord blood had fewer insertions, unlike memory repertoires, which showed none.

About this clonotype itself: Antigen specificity is unknown.

This sample was also put to use in a study of T cells expressing NK-cell markers.

Sequenced input: PBMCs. This receptor was obtained from a woman under 30 in good health.

CDR3 residues: CASSLDGEKTQYF. In DNA form, the CDR3 reads TGCGCCAGCAGCTTGGACGGGGAAAAGACCCAGTACTTC. The chain uses TRBV5-1 and TRBJ2-5; D might be TRBD2 (5 bases). Germline V gene data show CDR1 as SGHRS and CDR2 as YFSETQ. The CDR3 extends over 13 amino acids. The V end was cut by 0 bases, the J end by 6 bases, with 9 bases between.